The 30 T cell receptor beta chains given below trace back to one sample, sequenced in a study of T-cell reconstitution after alpha-beta-depleted transplantation in children. Using unique molecular identifiers, the investigators prepared the TCRbeta library. TCRdb re-called the PCR reads through MiXCR, storing one row per CDR3 protein. Of fewer than 400,000 distinct CDR3 sequences in the sample, roughly 21% were seen once. The starting material was PBMCs, mostly from graft donor cells, obtained 180 days after TCRalphabeta/CD19-depleted stem cell transplant. The receptors shown here come from a male patient younger than 18 who had a stem cell transplant for acute lymphoblastic leukemia, so the T cells may come from the graft donor.

This clonotype has just a few counts. This chain joins TRBV27 and TRBJ1-1, with 8 bases that match TRBD1. V lost 3 bases, J lost 6 bases, and 3 bases stayed unmatched. From germline, CDR1 is MNHEY and CDR2 SMNVEV (reference sequence). The CDR3 has 13 amino acids. The DNA for the CDR3 is TGTGCCAGCAGTTTTACAGGGGGAGCTGAAGCTTTCTTT. Amino acid sequence: CASSFTGGAEAFF.

The chain links TRBV3-1 to TRBJ2-2, with a possible D match to TRBD2 (6 bases). Germline V gene lookup returns CDR1 LGHDT and CDR2 YNNKEL (reference sequence). The length of the CDR3 is 15 residues. Trimming removed 2 bases from V and 7 bases from J, with 14 bases in between. The CDR3 DNA reads TGTGCCAGCAGCCAATTGTCGGGAGACGTCGGGGAGCTGTTTTTT. Its protein is CASSQLSGDVGELFF. The full variable domain, with the rest looked up from reference TRBV3-1 and TRBJ2-2, is DTAVSQTPKYLVTQMGNDKSIKCEQNLGHDTMYWYKQDSKKFLKIMFSYNNKELIINETVPNRFSPKSPDKAHLNLHINSLELGDSAVYFCASSQLSGDVGELFFGEGSRLTVL.

This clonotype was counted many times. The V call is TRBV12-3 or TRBV12-4, the J call TRBJ2-1, with TRBD2 matching over 14 bases. J was trimmed by 6 bases and V by 4 bases; bases with no gene match: 14. CDR3 length equals 19 residues. CDR3 residues: CASSSRPGLAGARGNEQFF. CDR3 bases: TGTGCCAGCAGTTCCCGCCCGGGACTAGCGGGAGCTAGAGGCAATGAGCAGTTCTTC.

This clonotype turned up a few times. The chain combines TRBV12-3 or TRBV12-4 with TRBJ2-4; D gene ambiguous. The germline V and J ends were trimmed by 1 base and 7 bases, with 14 bases remaining between them. This CDR3 comprises 15 residues. The CDR3 DNA reads TGTGCCAGCAGTTTAGGGCCCGGGTCCCTGAACATTCAGTACTTC. Its protein product is CASSLGPGSLNIQYF.

The CDR3 region is CASFWVAKNIQYF. The CDR3 nucleotides read TGTGCCAGCTTTTGGGTAGCCAAAAACATTCAGTACTTC. V gene TRBV2 combines with J gene TRBJ2-4; D gene ambiguous. The CDR3 has 13 residues. The germline CDR1 and CDR2 sequences are SNHLY and FYNNEI. Trimming pared 8 bases from V and 0 bases from J, leaving 8 bases between.

The chain combines TRBV7-2 with TRBJ2-5, with D unclear. Germline loops: CDR1 SGHTA, CDR2 FQGNSA. V was pared by 6 bases and J by 0 bases, with 11 bases between. There are 14 residues in the CDR3. The CDR3 region is CASSFFTDQETQYF. CDR3 nucleotide sequence: TGTGCCAGCAGTTTCTTCACAGACCAAGAGACCCAGTACTTC.

This clonotype was counted once. The chain uses TRBV10-1 and TRBJ2-1; 12 nucleotides line up with TRBD2. The germline V gene has CDR1 WNHNN and CDR2 SYGVQD (reference sequence). This CDR3 is 13 amino acids long. V was pared by 9 bases and J by 7 bases, with 4 bases of the junction left unmatched. Written as DNA, the CDR3 is TGCGCCAGTGGACTAGCGGGGCGGAATGAGCAGTTCTTC. Amino acid sequence: CASGLAGRNEQFF.

The chain employs TRBV9 and TRBJ2-7; D is possibly TRBD1 or TRBD2 (6 bases each). The V gene's germline CDR1 is SGDLS and CDR2 YYNGEE. Trimming removed 2 bases from V and 4 bases from J, with 16 bases in between. The CDR3 covers 15 residues. DNA for the CDR3: TGTGCCAGCAGCGTCTACGGGGGCTCCCATTACGAGCAGTACTTC. It yields the protein CASSVYGGSHYEQYF.

This clonotype was observed a handful of times. The chain combines TRBV15 with TRBJ2-1, with no clear D. The CDR3 sequence is 15 residues long. V was pared by 0 bases and J by 9 bases, with 15 bases between. The germline V gene encodes CDR1 LNHNV and CDR2 YYDKDF (reference sequence). The chain's CDR3 is CATSRDSTPSTEQFF. The DNA of the CDR3 is TGTGCCACCAGCAGAGACTCGACCCCATCGACTGAGCAGTTCTTC.

The J gene is TRBJ2-7, the V gene TRBV3-1; D is unresolved. The germline V gene encodes CDR1 LGHDT and CDR2 YNNKEL (reference sequence). CDR3 length equals 14 residues. The V gene lost 1 base and the J gene lost 0 bases, with 7 bases spanning the gap. The CDR3: CASSQVRNSYEQYF. As DNA, the CDR3 is TGTGCCAGCAGCCAAGTGCGGAACTCCTACGAGCAGTACTTC.

V usage is TRBV18 and J usage is TRBJ2-7; no definite D call. The CDR3 runs 15 residues. Germline V CDR1 and CDR2: KGHSH, LQKENI. Trimming took off 2 bases at V and 0 bases at J, with 11 bases between the two ends. CDR3 in DNA: TGTGCCAGCTCACCAGTCAAGGGTAGCTCCTACGAGCAGTACTTC. It specifies CASSPVKGSSYEQYF.

This clonotype was found a few times. This chain connects TRBV7-3 to TRBJ2-4; D is uncertain. Germline loops: CDR1 SGHTA, CDR2 FQGTGA. Trimming cost V 2 bases and J 3 bases, with 8 bases left between them. This CDR3 region has 14 residues. CDR3 coding DNA: TGTGCCAGCAGCTTAGGACCACTCAAAAACATTCAGTACTTC. This translates into CASSLGPLKNIQYF.

This chain uses TRBV5-1 with TRBJ2-1; TRBD1 might be the D (6 bases). The ends were cut back, 5 bases at V and 5 bases at J, with 17 bases in the middle. The CDR3 runs to 15 residues. Germline-derived CDR1 and CDR2 are SGHRS and YFSETQ. The DNA of the CDR3 is TGCGCCAGCAGAACAACAGGGTTACTCGACAATGAGCAGTTCTTC. The encoded protein is CASRTTGLLDNEQFF. The complete variable domain, with remaining parts taken from reference TRBV5-1 and TRBJ2-1, reads KAGVTQTPRYLIKTRGQQVTLSCSPISGHRSVSWYQQTPGQGLQFLFEYFSETQRNKGNFPGRFSGRQFSNSRSEMNVSTLELGDSALYLCASRTTGLLDNEQFFGPGTRLTVL.

The table lists this clonotype with a few counts. The chain couples TRBV6-5 to TRBJ2-7, with 8 bases identical to TRBD1. Germline loops: CDR1 MNHEY, CDR2 SVGAGI. V dropped 4 bases and J dropped 3; count of bases not matched to a gene: 8. This CDR3 contains 15 residues. The CDR3 spells CASSSPGQAHYEQYF. The CDR3 DNA reads as TGTGCCAGCAGTTCCCCGGGACAGGCCCACTACGAGCAGTACTTC.

This chain uses TRBV5-1 with TRBJ2-7; D is possibly TRBD2 (6 bases). V was trimmed by 0 bases and J by 2 bases, leaving 21 bases between them. The CDR3 has 18 residues. CDR1 is SGHRS, CDR2 YFSETQ, per germline. The CDR3 is CASSLEGVWGLETYEQYF. CDR3 coding DNA: TGCGCCAGCAGCTTGGAAGGAGTTTGGGGACTGGAGACCTACGAGCAGTACTTC.

The table lists this clonotype with a few counts. This chain connects TRBV24-1 to TRBJ1-2; no clear D gene. The CDR3 length is 14 residues. Germline CDR1 KGHDR, CDR2 SFDVKD. V gave up 3 bases and J gave up 2 bases, with 9 bases separating them. The CDR3 coding sequence is TGTGCCACCAGTGATGGAGGGTTAAACTATGGCTACACCTTC. This encodes CATSDGGLNYGYTF.

This clonotype was detected ten times or more. This chain links TRBV28 with TRBJ1-1; D perhaps matches TRBD1 (5 bases). CDR3 size: 12 residues. The ends were cut back, 4 bases at V and 5 bases at J, with 8 bases in the middle. CDR1 and CDR2 (germline): MDHEN, SYDVKM. In nucleotides, the CDR3 is TGTGCCAGCAGTTCTTGGGGGACTGAAGCTTTCTTT. This translates into CASSSWGTEAFF.

The chain joins TRBV12-3 or TRBV12-4 to TRBJ2-4; TRBD1 matches at 12 bases. The CDR3 spans 15 residues. Germline trimming cut 7 bases from V and 7 bases from J; bases unmatched to any gene: 8. In DNA form, the CDR3 reads TGTGCCAGCAATCCGGGACAGGGGGCCTGGAACATTCAGTACTTC. Its protein product is CASNPGQGAWNIQYF.

Many counts were recorded for this clonotype. The gene calls are TRBV4-2 and TRBJ1-5, with D possibly matching TRBD1 (6 bases). The V end was cut by 1 base, the J end by 5 bases, with 12 bases between. The CDR3 covers 15 residues. CDR1 and CDR2 from the germline V gene are LGHNA and YNFKEQ. As DNA, the CDR3 is TGTGCCAGCAGCCAAGGCACAGGGAACTATCAGCCCCAGCATTTT. Protein product: CASSQGTGNYQPQHF.

This clonotype has just a few counts. The chain links TRBV5-1 to TRBJ2-5, with D maybe TRBD2 (6 bases). Germline CDR1 is SGHRS and CDR2 is YFSETQ. The CDR3 is 15 residues long. V lost 6 bases and J 3 bases, leaving 18 bases between the germline ends. CDR3: CASNLLGTPKETQYF. CDR3 coding DNA: TGCGCCAGCAATTTATTGGGGACTCCTAAAGAGACCCAGTACTTC.

This sequence joins TRBV5-1 and TRBJ2-2, with 10 bases matching TRBD2. The length of the CDR3 is 16 residues. Germline assignment: CDR1 SGHRS and CDR2 YFSETQ. V lost 5 bases to trimming and J lost 0 bases; unmatched junction nucleotides: 4. CDR3 in amino acids: CASSSGLAANTGELFF. CDR3 DNA sequence: TGCGCCAGCAGTTCCGGACTAGCGGCGAACACCGGGGAGCTGTTTTTT.

A few counts support this clonotype. The chain couples TRBV4-1 to TRBJ2-5; tentatively, D is TRBD1 (6 bases). The germline V and J ends were trimmed by 3 bases and 1 base, with 12 bases remaining between them. Germline V lookup: CDR1 MGHRA, CDR2 YSYEKL. CDR3 length: 15 amino acids. Written as DNA, the CDR3 is TGCGCCAGCAGCCAGCTCGGCAGGGGCCAAGAGACCCAGTACTTC. Protein sequence: CASSQLGRGQETQYF.

The chain combines TRBV9 with TRBJ2-1; 9 nucleotides align to TRBD2. CDR3 length: 17 amino acids. After removal of 0 bases from V and 5 bases from J, the junction contained 9 bases not matched to a gene. CDR1 is SGDLS, CDR2 YYNGEE, per germline. The CDR3 DNA reads as TGTGCCAGCAGCGTAGCTCTTAGGACTAGCGCGAACAATGAGCAGTTCTTC. Translating it yields CASSVALRTSANNEQFF.

This clonotype has more than one count but fewer than ten. The rearrangement joins TRBV28 to TRBJ1-1; 9 bases align to TRBD1. Germline CDR1 MDHEN, CDR2 SYDVKM. The CDR3 extends over 13 amino acids. Trimming took 3 bases from V and 12 from J; bases not matched to a gene: 8. CDR3 DNA: TGTGCCAGCAGTTTTCGGGGACAGGGCTGGCCTTTCTTT. This gives the protein CASSFRGQGWPFF.

This clonotype was seen only a few times. The chain couples TRBV12-3 or TRBV12-4 to TRBJ1-5; TRBD1 is a possible D gene (5 bases). V lost 7 bases and J lost 4, with 8 bases in between. CDR3 length: 12 residues. CDR3 protein: CASTPGNQPQHF. CDR3 sequence (DNA): TGTGCCAGCACCCCAGGGAATCAGCCCCAGCATTTT.

As DNA, the CDR3 is TGCGCCAGCAGGACTGGTGGTAGGGGCACAGATACGCAGTATTTT. Its translation: CASRTGGRGTDTQYF. The genes are TRBV5-1 and TRBJ2-3; D call uncertain. V was shortened by 5 bases and J by 1 base, with 14 bases between the two germline ends. Germline-derived CDR1 and CDR2 are SGHRS and YFSETQ. CDR3 length: 15 amino acids.

V is TRBV7-8 and J is TRBJ2-5; 9 bases line up with TRBD2. The CDR3 contains 16 residues. Per the germline V gene, CDR1 is SGHVS and CDR2 is FQNEAQ. V was pared by 4 bases and J by 5 bases, with 11 bases of the junction left unmatched. CDR3 DNA sequence: TGTGCCAGCAGCTCGCGTCCTTTAGCGGGAGTGGAGACCCAGTACTTC. Its translation: CASSSRPLAGVETQYF.

The chain uses TRBV27 and TRBJ2-5, with a possible D match to TRBD2 (5 bases). Trimming took 3 bases from V and 7 from J, leaving 12 bases between them. Germline V gene lookup returns CDR1 MNHEY and CDR2 SMNVEV (reference sequence). There are 13 residues in the CDR3. The chain's CDR3 is CASSFYYAGTQYF. The DNA of the CDR3 is TGTGCCAGCAGTTTTTATTACGCGGGGACCCAGTACTTC.

The chain recombines TRBV28 with TRBJ1-2; 7 nucleotides agree with TRBD1. The CDR3 sequence is 16 residues long. Germline lookup yields CDR1 MDHEN and CDR2 SYDVKM. Trimming removed 4 bases from V and 1 base from J; junction bases left unmatched: 9. CDR3 in DNA: TGTGCCAGCAGTTCCCCGCACCGGGACAGTAACTATGGCTACACCTTC. Translation: CASSSPHRDSNYGYTF.

This clonotype was found a few times. The genes are TRBV5-1 and TRBJ2-1; maybe TRBD2 (5 bases). The CDR3 has 14 amino acids. The germline CDR1 and CDR2 sequences are SGHRS and YFSETQ. V was pared by 2 bases and J by 5 bases, with 11 bases between. This CDR3 reads CASSLWTRHNEQFF. The CDR3 DNA is TGCGCCAGCAGCTTATGGACTCGCCACAATGAGCAGTTCTTC.